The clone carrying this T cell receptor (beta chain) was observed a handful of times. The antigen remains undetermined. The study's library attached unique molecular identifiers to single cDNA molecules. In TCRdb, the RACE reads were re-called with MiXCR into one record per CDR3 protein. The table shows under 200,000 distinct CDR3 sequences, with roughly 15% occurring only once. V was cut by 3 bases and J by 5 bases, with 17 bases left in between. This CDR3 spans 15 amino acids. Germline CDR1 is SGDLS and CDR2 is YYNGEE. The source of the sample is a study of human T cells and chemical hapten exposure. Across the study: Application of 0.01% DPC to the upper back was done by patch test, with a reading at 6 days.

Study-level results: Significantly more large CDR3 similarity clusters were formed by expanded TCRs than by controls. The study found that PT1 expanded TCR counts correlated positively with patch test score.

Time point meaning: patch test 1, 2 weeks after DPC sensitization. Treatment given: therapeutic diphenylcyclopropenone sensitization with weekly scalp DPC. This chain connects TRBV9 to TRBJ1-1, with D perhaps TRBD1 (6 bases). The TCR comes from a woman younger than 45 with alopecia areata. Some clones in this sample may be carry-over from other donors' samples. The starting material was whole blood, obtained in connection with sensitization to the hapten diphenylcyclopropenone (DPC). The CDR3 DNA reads TGTGCCAGCAGCGCGGAGGGGGGCTTAAGGACTGAAGCTTTCTTT. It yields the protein CASSAEGGLRTEAFF.